The rows below give T cell receptor beta chains drawn from one sample of a study of blood T cell repertoires in COVID-19. Clones were read by immunoSEQ multiplex PCR, and TCRdb kept only the in-frame ones, dropping some. The sample shows about 31,000 clones, around 85% of them seen only once. The sequencing input was peripheral blood. Every receptor here comes from a human donor with active COVID-19. The donor label of this sample is uncertain. Each CDR3 is given with its conserved first and last residue. D genes are given only for firm matches. A row's size may be missing; if present it is once, few, many or a size class.

D gene: -; J gene: TRBJ2-3; clone size: -; V gene: TRBV19; CDR3 protein: CASSIQGRGDTQYF; CDR3 DNA: TGTGCCAGTAGTATCCAGGGAAGAGGAGATACGCAGTATTTT
D gene: -; J gene: TRBJ2-7; clone size: -; V gene: TRBV5-4; CDR3 protein: CASSLVATSYEQYF; CDR3 DNA: TGTGCCAGCAGCTTGGTTGCGACTAGCTACGAGCAGTACTTC
D gene: TRBD2; J gene: TRBJ2-1; clone size: -; V gene: TRBV11-3; CDR3 protein: CASSLEASGRGSYNEQFF; CDR3 DNA: TGTGCCAGCAGCTTAGAGGCAAGCGGGAGGGGCTCCTACAATGAGCAGTTCTTC
D gene: TRBD1; J gene: TRBJ2-5; clone size: -; V gene: TRBV12-5; CDR3 protein: CASGLVTRGTQETQYF; CDR3 DNA: TGTGCTAGTGGTTTGGTTACCAGGGGGACCCAAGAGACCCAGTACTTC
D gene: -; J gene: TRBJ2-3; clone size: -; V gene: TRBV6-4; CDR3 protein: CASSEGADTDTQYF; CDR3 DNA: TGTGCCAGCAGTGAAGGAGCGGATACAGATACGCAGTATTTT
D gene: -; J gene: TRBJ1-3; clone size: -; V gene: TRBV19; CDR3 protein: CASSIVAGKGNTIYF; CDR3 DNA: TGTGCCAGTAGTATAGTCGCAGGGAAAGGAAACACCATATATTTT
D gene: TRBD1; J gene: TRBJ1-2; clone size: -; V gene: TRBV9; CDR3 protein: CASSADRGWYGYTF; CDR3 DNA: TGTGCCAGCAGCGCAGACAGGGGATGGTATGGCTACACCTTC
D gene: TRBD1; J gene: TRBJ2-7; clone size: few; V gene: TRBV7-9; CDR3 protein: CASSRDRSYEQYF; CDR3 DNA: TGTGCCAGCAGTCGGGACAGATCCTACGAGCAGTACTTC
D gene: TRBD2; J gene: TRBJ2-5; clone size: -; V gene: TRBV19; CDR3 protein: CASSRTSVSQETQYF; CDR3 DNA: TGTGCCAGTAGTAGAACTAGCGTAAGCCAAGAGACCCAGTACTTC
D gene: TRBD2; J gene: TRBJ2-7; clone size: -; V gene: TRBV7-6; CDR3 protein: CASSLGLAGGPVTYEQYF; CDR3 DNA: TGTGCCAGCAGCTTGGGACTAGCGGGAGGGCCGGTGACCTACGAGCAGTACTTC
D gene: -; J gene: TRBJ2-2; clone size: -; V gene: TRBV7-7; CDR3 protein: CASSHGRGVGTGELFF; CDR3 DNA: TGTGCTAGCAGCCACGGCAGGGGGGTAGGCACCGGGGAGCTGTTTTTT
D gene: -; J gene: TRBJ1-1; clone size: few; V gene: TRBV5-1; CDR3 protein: CASSLFLSGGTEAFF; CDR3 DNA: TGCGCCAGCAGCTTGTTTTTGTCCGGGGGCACTGAAGCTTTCTTT
D gene: TRBD1; J gene: TRBJ2-5; clone size: once; V gene: TRBV2; CDR3 protein: CASSNDRGETQYF; CDR3 DNA: TGTGCCAGCAGCAACGACAGGGGTGAGACCCAGTACTTC
D gene: -; J gene: TRBJ2-5; clone size: once; V gene: TRBV5-4; CDR3 protein: CASSRGETQYF; CDR3 DNA: TGTGCCAGCAGCCGAGGGGAGACCCAGTACTTC
D gene: -; J gene: TRBJ1-1; clone size: once; V gene: TRBV12-3/TRBV12-4; CDR3 protein: CASSLGYTEAFF; CDR3 DNA: TGTGCCAGCAGCCTAGGTTACACTGAAGCTTTCTTT
D gene: -; J gene: TRBJ2-7; clone size: once; V gene: TRBV7-2; CDR3 protein: CASSSESYGEQYF; CDR3 DNA: TGTGCCAGCAGCTCGGAGAGCTATGGCGAGCAGTACTTC
D gene: -; J gene: TRBJ2-7; clone size: -; V gene: TRBV10-3; CDR3 protein: CAISEAGSYEQYF; CDR3 DNA: TGTGCCATCAGTGAAGCAGGGTCCTACGAGCAGTACTTC
D gene: -; J gene: TRBJ1-1; clone size: -; V gene: TRBV19; CDR3 protein: CASSPSGAGGNTEAFF; CDR3 DNA: TGTGCCAGTAGTCCTAGTGGGGCGGGGGGAAACACTGAAGCTTTCTTT
D gene: TRBD2; J gene: TRBJ2-1; clone size: -; V gene: TRBV6-5; CDR3 protein: CASSYRGLAGRYEQFF; CDR3 DNA: TGTGCCAGCAGTTATCGCGGACTAGCGGGGCGGTATGAGCAGTTCTTC
D gene: -; J gene: TRBJ2-7; clone size: -; V gene: TRBV11-2; CDR3 protein: CASSLAIEQYF; CDR3 DNA: TGTGCCAGCAGCTTAGCTATCGAGCAGTACTTC
D gene: TRBD2; J gene: TRBJ2-5; clone size: -; V gene: TRBV6-5; CDR3 protein: CASNRFSGNQETQYF; CDR3 DNA: TGTGCCAGCAACCGATTTAGCGGGAACCAAGAGACCCAGTACTTC
D gene: TRBD2; J gene: TRBJ2-6; clone size: once; V gene: TRBV4-1; CDR3 protein: CASSLLFPTGGDSGANVLTF; CDR3 DNA: TGCGCCAGCAGCCTACTATTCCCCACGGGAGGGGACTCTGGGGCCAACGTCCTGACTTTC
D gene: -; J gene: TRBJ1-2; clone size: -; V gene: TRBV7-6; CDR3 protein: CASSLGSGTMEGYTF; CDR3 DNA: TGTGCCAGCAGCTTAGGATCCGGGACAATGGAAGGCTACACCTTC
D gene: -; J gene: TRBJ2-5; clone size: -; V gene: TRBV28; CDR3 protein: CASSLRETQYF; CDR3 DNA: TGTGCCAGCAGTTTACGGGAGACCCAGTACTTC
D gene: -; J gene: TRBJ1-3; clone size: -; V gene: TRBV28; CDR3 protein: CASSLTAISGNTIYF; CDR3 DNA: TGTGCCAGCAGTTTAACAGCCATCTCTGGAAACACCATATATTTT
D gene: TRBD1; J gene: TRBJ1-5; clone size: -; V gene: TRBV7-2; CDR3 protein: CASSPHRGLQPQHF; CDR3 DNA: TGTGCCAGCAGCCCCCACAGGGGGCTCCAGCCCCAGCATTTT
D gene: -; J gene: TRBJ1-5; clone size: once; V gene: TRBV9; CDR3 protein: CASSVGGSSNQPQHF; CDR3 DNA: TGTGCCAGCAGCGTGGGAGGGTCTAGCAATCAGCCCCAGCATTTT
D gene: -; J gene: TRBJ2-5; clone size: -; V gene: TRBV19; CDR3 protein: CASSLGEGAQYF; CDR3 DNA: TGTGCCAGTAGCCTAGGGGAGGGGGCCCAGTACTTC
D gene: -; J gene: TRBJ2-3; clone size: -; V gene: TRBV5-1; CDR3 protein: CASSLRVGVKVTDTQYF; CDR3 DNA: TGCGCCAGCAGCTTGAGGGTCGGGGTAAAGGTGACAGATACGCAGTATTTT
D gene: TRBD2; J gene: TRBJ2-3; clone size: -; V gene: TRBV6-5; CDR3 protein: CASNTLAGVEYF; CDR3 DNA: TGTGCCAGCAATACCTTAGCGGGAGTCGAGTATTTT
D gene: -; J gene: TRBJ1-6; clone size: -; V gene: TRBV18; CDR3 protein: CASSPSVSYNSPLHF; CDR3 DNA: TGTGCCAGCTCACCGTCGGTCTCCTATAATTCACCCCTCCACTTT
D gene: -; J gene: TRBJ1-4; clone size: -; V gene: TRBV24-1; CDR3 protein: CATSDPREGEKLFF; CDR3 DNA: TGTGCCACCAGTGATCCCAGGGAAGGTGAAAAACTGTTTTTT
D gene: -; J gene: TRBJ2-2; clone size: -; V gene: TRBV4-1; CDR3 protein: CASSQVDEGQNTGELFF; CDR3 DNA: TGCGCCAGCAGCCAAGTCGATGAGGGACAAAACACCGGGGAGCTGTTTTTT
D gene: -; J gene: TRBJ2-7; clone size: -; V gene: TRBV18; CDR3 protein: CASSPDSDIDEQYF; CDR3 DNA: TGTGCCAGCTCACCAGACAGCGATATCGACGAGCAGTACTTC
D gene: -; J gene: TRBJ2-7; clone size: -; V gene: TRBV6-5; CDR3 protein: CASSYGPTSYEQYF; CDR3 DNA: TGTGCCAGCAGTTACGGGCCAACCTCCTACGAGCAGTACTTC
D gene: -; J gene: TRBJ2-3; clone size: -; V gene: TRBV3-1/TRBV3-2; CDR3 protein: CASSPLAGSTDTQYF; CDR3 DNA: TGTGCCAGCAGCCCCCTGGCGGGGAGCACAGATACGCAGTATTTT
D gene: TRBD2; J gene: TRBJ2-3; clone size: -; V gene: TRBV7-6; CDR3 protein: CASSLGTSGRTDTQYF; CDR3 DNA: TGTGCCAGCAGCTTAGGGACTAGCGGGAGAACAGATACGCAGTATTTT
D gene: -; J gene: TRBJ2-1; clone size: -; V gene: TRBV18; CDR3 protein: CASSPGTTNNEQFF; CDR3 DNA: TGTGCCAGCTCACCAGGTACAACGAACAATGAGCAGTTCTTC
D gene: -; J gene: TRBJ2-5; clone size: -; V gene: TRBV4-3; CDR3 protein: CASSQEYGEETQYF; CDR3 DNA: TGCGCCAGCAGCCAAGAATACGGGGAGGAGACCCAGTACTTC
D gene: TRBD1; J gene: TRBJ2-7; clone size: once; V gene: TRBV19; CDR3 protein: CASSIGTGTYEQYF; CDR3 DNA: TGTGCCAGTAGTATAGGGACAGGGACCTACGAGCAGTACTTC
D gene: TRBD1; J gene: TRBJ2-5; clone size: -; V gene: TRBV19; CDR3 protein: CASSLITLRGSIQETQYF; CDR3 DNA: TGTGCCAGTAGCCTTATAACCCTCAGGGGGTCTATACAAGAGACCCAGTACTTC
D gene: -; J gene: TRBJ1-1; clone size: -; V gene: TRBV10-3; CDR3 protein: CAITLTEVNTEAFF; CDR3 DNA: TGTGCCATCACGCTGACCGAGGTGAACACTGAAGCTTTCTTT
D gene: -; J gene: TRBJ2-6; clone size: -; V gene: TRBV28; CDR3 protein: CASSAYGAGANVLTF; CDR3 DNA: TGTGCCAGCAGTGCTTACGGGGCTGGGGCCAACGTCCTGACTTTC
D gene: -; J gene: TRBJ2-7; clone size: -; V gene: TRBV29-1; CDR3 protein: CSVAGQGQYEQYF; CDR3 DNA: TGCAGCGTTGCTGGGCAGGGCCAGTACGAGCAGTACTTC
D gene: TRBD1; J gene: TRBJ1-1; clone size: -; V gene: TRBV29-1; CDR3 protein: CSVEEGSGGTEAFF; CDR3 DNA: TGCAGCGTTGAAGAGGGCTCAGGGGGCACTGAAGCTTTCTTT
D gene: TRBD1; J gene: TRBJ1-1; clone size: -; V gene: TRBV19; CDR3 protein: CASSMGGDRSTEAFF; CDR3 DNA: TGTGCCAGTAGTATGGGTGGGGACAGGAGCACTGAAGCTTTCTTT
D gene: -; J gene: TRBJ1-1; clone size: once; V gene: TRBV18; CDR3 protein: CASSLRTTALNTEAFF; CDR3 DNA: TGTGCCAGCTCCCTTCGGACGACAGCCCTGAACACTGAAGCTTTCTTT
D gene: TRBD1; J gene: TRBJ1-1; clone size: -; V gene: TRBV4-2; CDR3 protein: CASSQDNQGATMNTEAFF; CDR3 DNA: TGTGCCAGCAGCCAAGATAACCAGGGGGCGACTATGAACACTGAAGCTTTCTTT
D gene: TRBD1; J gene: TRBJ2-5; clone size: -; V gene: TRBV3-1/TRBV3-2; CDR3 protein: CASSQASTGVETQYF; CDR3 DNA: TGTGCCAGCAGCCAAGCCTCTACAGGGGTGGAGACCCAGTACTTC
D gene: -; J gene: TRBJ1-2; clone size: few; V gene: TRBV20-1; CDR3 protein: CSALQDGYTF; CDR3 DNA: TGCAGTGCCCTACAGGATGGCTACACCTTC
D gene: -; J gene: TRBJ1-1; clone size: few; V gene: TRBV11-2; CDR3 protein: CASSLDPSMNTEAFF; CDR3 DNA: TGTGCCAGCAGCTTAGATCCGAGCATGAACACTGAAGCTTTCTTT
D gene: -; J gene: TRBJ1-3; clone size: -; V gene: TRBV11-2; CDR3 protein: CASSLEGGAGNTIYF; CDR3 DNA: TGTGCCAGCAGCTTAGAAGGAGGGGCTGGAAACACCATATATTTT
D gene: -; J gene: TRBJ2-7; clone size: once; V gene: TRBV28; CDR3 protein: CASSTGTRSSYEQYF; CDR3 DNA: TGTGCCAGCAGTACCGGGACAAGAAGCTCCTACGAGCAGTACTTC
D gene: TRBD1; J gene: TRBJ1-5; clone size: -; V gene: TRBV7-2; CDR3 protein: CASSLAGQGHQPQHF; CDR3 DNA: TGTGCCAGCAGCTTAGCGGGACAGGGTCATCAGCCCCAGCATTTT
D gene: TRBD2; J gene: TRBJ2-1; clone size: -; V gene: TRBV29-1; CDR3 protein: CSVGWTSGGDYNEQFF; CDR3 DNA: TGCAGCGTTGGCTGGACTAGCGGGGGGGATTACAATGAGCAGTTCTTC
D gene: TRBD1; J gene: TRBJ2-7; clone size: -; V gene: TRBV7-8; CDR3 protein: CASSLVPQGHYEQYF; CDR3 DNA: TGTGCCAGCAGCTTAGTTCCACAGGGGCACTACGAGCAGTACTTC
D gene: TRBD1; J gene: TRBJ1-1; clone size: -; V gene: TRBV9; CDR3 protein: CASSAGQGAIVDTEAFF; CDR3 DNA: TGTGCCAGCAGCGCAGGACAGGGGGCGATCGTAGACACTGAAGCTTTCTTT
D gene: -; J gene: TRBJ1-5; clone size: few; V gene: TRBV24-1; CDR3 protein: CARNPEYSNQPQHF; CDR3 DNA: TGTGCCAGAAACCCGGAGTATAGCAATCAGCCCCAGCATTTT
D gene: TRBD1; J gene: TRBJ2-1; clone size: -; V gene: TRBV11-3; CDR3 protein: CASSLVGTGYRNEQFF; CDR3 DNA: TGTGCCAGCAGCTTAGTCGGGACAGGGTATAGGAATGAGCAGTTCTTC
D gene: TRBD1; J gene: TRBJ1-2; clone size: -; V gene: TRBV6-2/TRBV6-3; CDR3 protein: CASSYIGQGPYGYTF; CDR3 DNA: TGTGCCAGCAGTTACATTGGACAGGGACCCTATGGCTACACCTTC